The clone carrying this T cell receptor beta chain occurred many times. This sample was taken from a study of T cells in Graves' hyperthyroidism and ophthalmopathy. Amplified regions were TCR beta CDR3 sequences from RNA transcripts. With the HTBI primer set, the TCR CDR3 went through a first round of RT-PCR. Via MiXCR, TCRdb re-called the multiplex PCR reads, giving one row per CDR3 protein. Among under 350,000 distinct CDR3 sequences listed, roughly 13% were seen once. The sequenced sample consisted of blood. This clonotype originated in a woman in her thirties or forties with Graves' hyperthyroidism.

This CDR3 reads CATNTSGSKSYEQYF. CDR3 bases: TGTGCCACCAACACTAGCGGGAGTAAGTCCTACGAGCAGTACTTC. The chain employs TRBV24-1 and TRBJ2-7; 11 bases align to TRBD2. CDR1 is KGHDR, CDR2 SFDVKD, per germline. The CDR3 loop spans 15 amino acids. Germline trimming cut 8 bases from V and 1 base from J; bases unmatched to any gene: 6.